The 18 T cell receptor beta chains below all came from one sample that was sequenced in a study of shared clonotypes between healthy human individuals. Profiling relied on immunoSEQ multiplex PCR, and the TCRdb table lists in-frame clones only, not all of them. The repertoire has hundreds of thousands of clones, around 74% of them found once; the top ten carry over 1.5%. Sequencing was performed on memory CD4+ T cells sorted from blood. Stated subset: CD45RA-negative fraction. These receptors all come from a woman aged 30 to 39 in good health.

The chain joins TRBV11-2 to TRBJ1-5; 7 positions agree with TRBD1. Germline loops: CDR1 SGHAT, CDR2 FQNNGV. This CDR3 has 15 amino acids. J gave up 5 bases and V 5 bases, and 9 bases lay outside the gene matches. The CDR3 spells CASSPRADRDQPQHF. The CDR3 nucleotides are TGTGCCAGCAGCCCAAGAGCAGACAGGGATCAGCCCCAGCATTTT. The whole variable domain, filled in from reference TRBV11-2 and TRBJ1-5, reads EAGVAQSPRYKIIEKRQSVAFWCNPISGHATLYWYQQILGQGPKLLIQFQNNGVVDDSQLPKDRFSAERLKGVDSTLKIQPAKLEDSAVYLCASSPRADRDQPQHFGDGTRLSIL.

This clone was observed a few times. The chain employs TRBV7-9 and TRBJ2-5; 7 bases are a match to TRBD1. The germline V gene encodes CDR1 SEHNR and CDR2 FQNEAQ (reference sequence). CDR3 length: 18 amino acids. J was trimmed by 1 base and V by 4 bases; bases with no gene match: 15. CDR3 in DNA: TGTGCCAGCAGCTCAAACACCGGGACAGAGATAGTCCAAGAGACCCAGTACTTC. As protein: CASSSNTGTEIVQETQYF.

The chain employs TRBV5-1 and TRBJ1-4; D gene uncertain. The CDR3 contains 15 residues. Germline CDR1 is SGHRS and CDR2 is YFSETQ. V was pared by 0 bases and J by 0 bases, with 6 bases between. The CDR3 coding sequence is TGCGCCAGCAGCTTGGCAAGGGCAACTAATGAAAAACTGTTTTTT. This translates into CASSLARATNEKLFF.

The chain is built from TRBV28 and TRBJ2-2; D gene unclear. Per the germline V gene, CDR1 is MDHEN and CDR2 is SYDVKM. V dropped 3 bases and J dropped 7 bases, with 3 bases sitting between them. This CDR3 is 11 amino acids long. The DNA of the CDR3 is TGTGCCAGCAGTTTCGTCGGGGAGCTGTTTTTT. The encoded protein is CASSFVGELFF.

The chain recombines TRBV5-1 with TRBJ2-3; D tentatively reads TRBD1 or TRBD2 (5 bases each). The CDR3 sequence is 14 residues long. CDR1 is SGHRS and CDR2 is YFSETQ in the germline V gene. The germline V and J ends were trimmed by 5 bases and 3 bases, with 13 bases remaining between them. The DNA for the CDR3 is TGCGCCAGCAGTCCGAGGGCAGGGACAGATACGCAGTATTTT. Translated, it gives CASSPRAGTDTQYF.

The chain has TRBV11-3 and TRBJ2-7; TRBD1 agrees at 7 bases. Germline CDR1 is SGHNT and CDR2 is YENEEA. Germline trimming cut 1 base from V and 2 bases from J; bases unmatched to any gene: 5. The CDR3 runs 15 residues. CDR3 region: CASSLADRAPYEQYF. The CDR3 DNA is TGTGCCAGCAGCTTAGCCGACAGGGCCCCCTACGAGCAGTACTTC.

The chain recombines TRBV27 with TRBJ2-7; D gene uncertain. Per the germline V gene, CDR1 is MNHEY and CDR2 is SMNVEV (reference sequence). CDR3 length: 13 residues. Between the trimmed V and J ends, which lost 6 bases and 4 bases, there was a span of 13 bases. DNA of the CDR3: TGTGCCAGCAGCTCCACCCCCCCTTACGAGCAGTACTTC. The encoded protein is CASSSTPPYEQYF.

The chain uses TRBV7-9 and TRBJ2-7, with D perhaps matching TRBD2 (6 bases). CDR3 size: 15 residues. In germline, CDR1 is SEHNR, CDR2 FQNEAQ (reference sequence). The ends were cut back, 6 bases at V and 2 bases at J, with 17 bases in the middle. CDR3 sequence: CASRLSGTGAYEQYF. The CDR3 DNA reads as TGTGCCAGCAGACTCTCCGGGACGGGGGCCTACGAGCAGTACTTC.

Comment on this clone: A far larger clone differs by one base, so this is likely a read error. The chain combines TRBV7-3 with TRBJ2-7, with a tentative D call TRBD1 (7 bases). The CDR3 covers 13 residues. The germline gives CDR1 SGHTA, CDR2 FQGTGA. Trimming removed 3 bases at V and 3 bases at J, with 9 bases between. The CDR3 region is CASSFQGGYEQYF. The CDR3, as DNA: TGTGCCAGCAGCTTCCAGGGGGGCTACGAGCAGTACTTC.

Note on this clone: A much larger clone is a single base away; this may be a read error. Other DNA variants within this sample encode the same CDR3. The chain has TRBV7-9 and TRBJ1-1; TRBD1 is a possible D gene (6 bases). V was trimmed by 5 bases and J by 3 bases, leaving 10 bases between them. The length of the CDR3 is 13 residues. Germline V lookup: CDR1 SEHNR, CDR2 FQNEAQ (reference sequence). CDR3 sequence: CASSLQGDTEAFF. The CDR3, as DNA: TGTGCCAGCAGCCTACAGGGAGACACTGAAGCTTTCTTT.

The chain has TRBV30 and TRBJ2-1, with 8 nucleotides matching TRBD2. Germline CDR1 and CDR2: GTSNPN and SVGIG (reference sequence). This CDR3 spans 15 amino acids. V was clipped by 5 bases and J by 4 bases; unmatched bases: 10. The CDR3 spells CAWSRQLAEYNEQFF. In nucleotides, the CDR3 is TGTGCCTGGTCGAGGCAACTAGCGGAATACAATGAGCAGTTCTTC.

This chain uses TRBV9 with TRBJ1-2, with D unclear. This CDR3 has 12 residues. Trimming removed 3 bases at V and 5 bases at J, with 8 bases between. CDR1 is SGDLS, CDR2 YYNGEE, per germline. CDR3 region: CASSAHWYGYTF. The CDR3 DNA is TGTGCCAGCAGCGCCCACTGGTATGGCTACACCTTC.

The V call is TRBV15, the J call TRBJ2-3; no definite D call. Germline CDR1 LNHNV, CDR2 YYDKDF (reference sequence). The V end was cut by 3 bases, the J end by 0 bases, with 10 bases between. The CDR3 has 15 residues. CDR3 sequence: CATSSRASSTDTQYF. In DNA, the CDR3 is TGTGCCACCAGCAGTCGGGCATCTAGCACAGATACGCAGTATTTT. The complete variable domain, with remaining parts taken from reference TRBV15 and TRBJ2-3, reads DAMVIQNPRYQVTQFGKPVTLSCSQTLNHNVMYWYQQKSSQAPKLLFHYYDKDFNNEADTPDNFQSRRPNTSFCFLDIRSPGLGDTAMYLCATSSRASSTDTQYFGPGTRLTVL.

The genes are TRBV7-8 and TRBJ1-5, with 7 bases matching TRBD1. Germline-derived CDR1 and CDR2 are SGHVS and FQNEAQ. After removal of 6 bases from V and 2 bases from J, the junction contained 10 bases not matched to a gene. The CDR3 consists of 16 residues. Written as DNA, the CDR3 is TGTGCCAGCAGTTCACCCACAGGGGATCGCAATCAGCCCCAGCATTTT. Translation gives CASSSPTGDRNQPQHF.

This clone came up a few times. The rearrangement joins TRBV29-1 to TRBJ1-1; a possible D gene is TRBD1 (5 bases). This CDR3 region has 10 residues. Germline V gene lookup returns CDR1 SQVTM and CDR2 ANQGSEA. The ends were cut back, 0 bases at V and 10 bases at J, with 6 bases in the middle. Here the CDR3 DNA reads TGCAGCGTTGAAGATGGGGGAGCTTTCTTT. Residues: CSVEDGGAFF.

This clone was seen only once. This chain joins TRBV12-5 and TRBJ2-5; weak D call: TRBD1 (5 bases). Germline CDR1 LGHNT, CDR2 FRNRAP. CDR3 length: 12 amino acids. V dropped 1 base and J dropped 9 bases, with 9 bases sitting between them. CDR3: CASGLEVGAQYF. DNA of the CDR3: TGTGCTAGTGGTTTGGAAGTAGGGGCCCAGTACTTC.

In its sample, this clone was seen a few times. The identical CDR3 is also encoded by other nucleotide sequences in the sample. V and J are TRBV9 and TRBJ2-7; the D gene is possibly TRBD1 (6 bases). Per germline, CDR1 SGDLS and CDR2 YYNGEE. The CDR3 loop spans 15 amino acids. The V and J ends lost 0 bases and 0 bases respectively, with 10 bases between them. DNA for the CDR3: TGTGCCAGCAGCGTAGGACAGGCGAGCTCCTACGAGCAGTACTTC. Residues: CASSVGQASSYEQYF.

The chain is built from TRBV5-6 and TRBJ1-1; possible D gene TRBD1, 6 bases. Germline V gene sequence: CDR1 SGHDT, CDR2 YYEEEE. This CDR3 spans 17 amino acids. V was cut by 4 bases and J by 1 base, with 20 bases left in between. The CDR3 loop is CASSHDIGAGENTEAFF. The CDR3 DNA follows: TGTGCCAGCAGCCACGATATCGGGGCAGGGGAGAACACTGAAGCTTTCTTT.